This T cell receptor beta chain was identified during a study of T cells of healthy individuals. The CDR3 runs 12 residues. Germline assignment: CDR1 SQVTM and CDR2 ANQGSEA. MiXCR was run by TCRdb on the 5' RACE reads, yielding one entry per CDR3 protein. The profile covers approximately 52,000 distinct CDR3 sequences, with about 15% appearing a single time and 15% to 20% taken by the ten largest. About this clonotype itself: This may arise from a read error, as a much more abundant clone is one base away.

The clonotype comes from a human donor in good health. The chain combines TRBV29-1 with TRBJ1-2; D possibly corresponds to TRBD1 (5 bases). For the CDR3, the DNA is TGCAGCGTTGAAATAGGGACGTATGGCCACACCTTC. Translation: CSVEIGTYGHTF.